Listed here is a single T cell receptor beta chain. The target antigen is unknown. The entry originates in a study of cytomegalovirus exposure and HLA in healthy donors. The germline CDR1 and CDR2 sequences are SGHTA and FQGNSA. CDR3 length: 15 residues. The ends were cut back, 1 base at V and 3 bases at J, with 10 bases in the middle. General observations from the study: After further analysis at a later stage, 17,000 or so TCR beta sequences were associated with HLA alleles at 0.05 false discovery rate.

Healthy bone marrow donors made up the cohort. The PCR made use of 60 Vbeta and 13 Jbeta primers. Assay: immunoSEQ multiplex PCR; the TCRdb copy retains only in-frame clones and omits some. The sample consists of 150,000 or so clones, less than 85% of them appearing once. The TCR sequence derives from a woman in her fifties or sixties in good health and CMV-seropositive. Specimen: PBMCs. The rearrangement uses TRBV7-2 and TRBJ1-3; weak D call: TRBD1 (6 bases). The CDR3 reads CASSLVWGLGNTIYF. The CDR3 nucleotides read TGTGCCAGCAGCTTAGTGTGGGGGCTTGGAAACACCATATATTTT. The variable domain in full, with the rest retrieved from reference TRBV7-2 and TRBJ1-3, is GAGVSQSPSNKVTEKGKDVELRCDPISGHTALYWYRQSLGQGLEFLIYFQGNSAPDKSGLPSDRFSAERTGGSVSTLTIQRTQQEDSAVYLCASSLVWGLGNTIYFGEGSWLTVV.